Following are 6 T cell receptor beta chains from one sample sequenced in a study of CD8+ T cells in alopecia areata. The sample's treatment: oral pan-JAK inhibitor, 5-10 mg twice daily. Once RNA had been extracted, it was reverse transcribed into cDNA to act as the sequencing template. Using immunoSEQ multiplex PCR, the repertoire was profiled, and TCRdb retains in-frame clones only, with some absent. The repertoire holds about 76,000 clones, with about 71% as singletons. Source: CD8+ T cells sorted from blood, taken at week 24, from a patient treated with tofacitinib. These receptors were collected from a human donor with alopecia areata.

The chain uses TRBV15 and TRBJ2-3; no firm D call. The length of the CDR3 is 17 residues. V lost 0 bases and J lost 6, with 19 bases in between. CDR1 is LNHNV, CDR2 YYDKDF, per germline (reference sequence). In DNA, the CDR3 is TGTGCCACCAGCAGAGATCTAAGGCTAGTTGCTCCCGATACGCAGTATTTT. It specifies CATSRDLRLVAPDTQYF.

The rearrangement links TRBV13 to TRBJ1-1; TRBD1 agrees at 7 bases. CDR3 length: 12 amino acids. With V trimmed by 5 bases and J by 6 bases, 3 bases remained unmatched. Germline V CDR1 and CDR2: PRHDT, FYEKMQ (reference sequence). The CDR3 loop is CASSDRVSEAFF. The DNA of the CDR3 is TGTGCCAGCAGCGACAGGGTTTCTGAAGCTTTCTTT.

The chain links TRBV5-6 to TRBJ2-3; D unclear. Trimming stripped 4 bases from V and 6 bases from J, with 15 bases between. This CDR3 has 14 amino acids. Germline loops: CDR1 SGHDT, CDR2 YYEEEE. This CDR3 reads CASSRRYQADTQYF. The CDR3 DNA reads as TGTGCCAGCAGCCGAAGATATCAGGCGGATACGCAGTATTTT. The variable domain in full, with the rest retrieved from reference TRBV5-6 and TRBJ2-3, is DAGVTQSPTHLIKTRGQQVTLRCSPKSGHDTVSWYQQALGQGPQFIFQYYEEEERQRGNFPDRFSGHQFPNYSSELNVNALLLGDSALYLCASSRRYQADTQYFGPGTRLTVL.

The rearrangement joins TRBV29-1 to TRBJ2-2; tentative D call: TRBD1 (7 bases). The CDR3 consists of 18 residues. Germline V lookup: CDR1 SQVTM, CDR2 ANQGSEA. Trimming took 0 bases from V and 5 from J, leaving 22 bases between them. The CDR3 protein is CSVEDGRGETKGTGELFF. The CDR3 DNA reads TGCAGCGTTGAAGATGGCAGGGGGGAAACGAAAGGGACCGGGGAGCTGTTTTTT.

V gene TRBV5-1 combines with J gene TRBJ2-1; weak D call: TRBD1 (6 bases). Trimming left V 1 base short and J 4 bases short, with 15 bases between. CDR3 size: 16 residues. Per the germline V gene, CDR1 is SGHRS and CDR2 is YFSETQ. This CDR3 reads CASSLLPWTEYNEQFF. The CDR3 region has the DNA TGCGCCAGCAGCTTGCTCCCCTGGACAGAGTACAATGAGCAGTTCTTC.

The chain combines TRBV29-1 with TRBJ1-1, with D unclear. The germline V gene has CDR1 SQVTM and CDR2 ANQGSEA. V shed 7 bases and J shed 2 bases, with 14 bases lying between them. This CDR3 has 13 amino acids. CDR3 region: CSGQQTLNTEAFF. In nucleotides, the CDR3 is TGCAGCGGTCAACAGACCCTAAACACTGAAGCTTTCTTT.